These T cell receptor beta chains were read from a single sample in a study of control samples from healthy donors and cancer patients. The assay was immunoSEQ multiplex PCR, and TCRdb's table has in-frame clones only and misses some. The sample holds about 130,000 clones; 93% are singletons and the top ten take around 1.8%. Sequenced input: PBMCs. Source of these receptors: a middle-aged man with head and neck cancer. Both conserved end residues are part of each CDR3. The D gene is left open where the match is weak. Rows may omit the clone size; those that give it use once, few, many or a size class.

TGTGCCAGCAGCGTAGCTTTGCGGGGGGGAGCCGGGGAGCTGTTTTTT	CASSVALRGGAGELFF	NA	TRBV9	TRBJ2-2	TRBD2
TGTGCCAGCTCACCACCCCGATGGTTCTATGGCTACACCTTC	CASSPPRWFYGYTF	few	TRBV18	TRBJ1-2	NA
TGTGCCACCAGCCCGGGGGGGCGGGGGGGCACAGATACGCAGTATTTT	CATSPGGRGGTDTQYF	NA	TRBV24-1	TRBJ2-3	TRBD2
TGTGCCAGCAGCACAACGGGGCGGTACGAGCAGTACTTC	CASSTTGRYEQYF	NA	TRBV7-9	TRBJ2-7	NA
TGCGCCAGCAGTCAATCGGACTTAAGTACGCAGTATTTT	CASSQSDLSTQYF	NA	TRBV23-1	TRBJ2-3	NA
TGTGCCAGTGGGGCAATCGGCGGCTACACCTTC	CASGAIGGYTF	once	TRBV28	TRBJ1-2	NA
TGTGCCAGCACCCCGGCAGGGCTCGAAAAACTGTTTTTT	CASTPAGLEKLFF	NA	TRBV28	TRBJ1-4	NA
TGTGCCAGCAAGGGGGAACGATACACTGAAGCTTTCTTT	CASKGERYTEAFF	NA	TRBV3-1/TRBV3-2	TRBJ1-1	NA
TGTGCCAGCAGTCCCGCGGACAGTACTCCCTATGGCTACACCTTC	CASSPADSTPYGYTF	once	TRBV6-5	TRBJ1-2	NA
TGTGCCAGCAGTTACGGGGACTTACAAGAGACCCAGTACTTC	CASSYGDLQETQYF	NA	TRBV6-5	TRBJ2-5	NA
TGTGCCACCAGCAGAGTTCCGACAGATACTAATGAAAAACTGTTTTTT	CATSRVPTDTNEKLFF	NA	TRBV15	TRBJ1-4	NA
TGTGCCAGCAGCTTCGGACCGGGCTCCACGGATCAGCCCCAGCATTTT	CASSFGPGSTDQPQHF	NA	TRBV11-2	TRBJ1-5	NA
TGTGCCAGCAGCGAACTACCACAGACCGATACGCAGTATTTT	CASSELPQTDTQYF	once	TRBV9	TRBJ2-3	NA
TGCGCCAGCAGCCAAGATTTCTGGGGGCCGAACAATGAGCAGTTCTTC	CASSQDFWGPNNEQFF	NA	TRBV4-3	TRBJ2-1	NA
TGTGCCACTTCTTCCCATGGGCAGCCCCAGCATTTT	CATSSHGQPQHF	NA	TRBV24-1	TRBJ1-5	NA
TGTGCCAGCAGCTTCGGACAGGGGAACACTGAAGCTTTCTTT	CASSFGQGNTEAFF	NA	TRBV7-9	TRBJ1-1	TRBD1
TGCGCCAGCAGCCAAGTGGGGGGCTGGGAAAACATTCAGTACTTC	CASSQVGGWENIQYF	NA	TRBV4-1	TRBJ2-4	NA
TGTGCCAGCAATGCCCGGACAGGAGGAGTGAACACTGAAGCTTTCTTT	CASNARTGGVNTEAFF	NA	TRBV6-6	TRBJ1-1	TRBD1
TGTGCCAGCAGTTACTCGGCTAGCTCTGGTTACGAGCAGTACTTC	CASSYSASSGYEQYF	NA	TRBV6-5	TRBJ2-7	NA
TGCGCCAGCAGCCCGACAGGGGGCTCGGGTCATGGCTACACCTTC	CASSPTGGSGHGYTF	NA	TRBV4-3	TRBJ1-2	TRBD1
TGTGCCAGTAGTATTCGAGGGGATCAGCCCCAGCATTTT	CASSIRGDQPQHF	NA	TRBV19	TRBJ1-5	NA
TGTGCCAGCAGTTTAAGATGGGGGTCAGAGACCCAGTACTTC	CASSLRWGSETQYF	NA	TRBV28	TRBJ2-5	NA
TGTGCCAGCACCACGACGACTAGCGGGATTTTCCTTAGCACAGATACGCAGTATTTT	CASTTTTSGIFLSTDTQYF	NA	TRBV7-9	TRBJ2-3	TRBD2
TGCGCCAGCAGCCTCGCAGCGTCACTAGTCTCCTACGAGCAGTACTTC	CASSLAASLVSYEQYF	once	TRBV4-1	TRBJ2-7	NA
TGTGCCAGCAGCTACATCCCCGTTACAGCTAGCAATCAGCCCCAGCATTTT	CASSYIPVTASNQPQHF	NA	TRBV7-2	TRBJ1-5	NA
TGTGCCAGTACGGATGGGCGGATGGATAATTCACCCCTCCACTTT	CASTDGRMDNSPLHF	NA	TRBV19	TRBJ1-6	NA
TGTGCCAGCAGCTTGGACCCGAGGATCGGCTATGGCTACACCTTC	CASSLDPRIGYGYTF	NA	TRBV11-2	TRBJ1-2	NA
TGTGCCAGCAGAGTACAGCCCTACCCTGAAGCTTTCTTT	CASRVQPYPEAFF	NA	TRBV7-9	TRBJ1-1	NA
TGTGCCAGCAGCTTAGGACTAGTGGAGACCCAGTACTTC	CASSLGLVETQYF	NA	TRBV7-2	TRBJ2-5	NA